Described below is a single T cell receptor beta chain sequence and its context. What it recognizes is unknown. One end of the junction does not line up with germline, which may come from a read error. Germline V gene sequence: CDR1 KGHDR, CDR2 SFDVKD. The CDR3 is 13 amino acids. The sample is drawn from a study of T-cell memory formation after mild COVID-19. Study-wide points: Second-wave clones peaking on day 37 lacked confirmed SARS-CoV-2 specificity.

TCRdb reprocessed the 5' RACE reads via MiXCR and lists one record per CDR3 protein. The sample consists of about 420,000 distinct CDR3 sequences, around 22% of them appearing once. This receptor was taken from an adult woman who had mild COVID-19 (a few samples of this study predate the infection). Cell type and time point are not known. Sequencing was done on a sample of PBMCs or a T cell subset sorted from them (not recorded which). This chain links TRBV24-1 with TRBJ2-4, with a weak D call TRBD2 (6 bases). The CDR3 is CATSDRTGLDYNF. As DNA, the CDR3 is TGTGCCACCAGTGACCGAACTGGACTGGACTACAACTTC.